This entry features one T cell receptor beta chain sequence. Its antigen remains unidentified. The iRepertoire nested amplicon-rescue multiplex PCR amplified TCR alpha and beta CDR3s from RNA. Input was roughly 100-450 ng of tissue mRNA or PBMC total RNA. TCRdb re-called the multiplex PCR reads with MiXCR, one entry per CDR3 protein. This sample has some 130,000 distinct CDR3 sequences, with around 23% found just once. This sample is part of a study of glioma-infiltrating T cells. Study-level findings and limits: Non-neoplastic patients had below-expected tissue-blood divergence, while all gliomas exceeded expectation. Very few CDR3 sequences were shared between tissue and blood.

Germline CDR1 reads KGHSH; CDR2 reads LQKENI. The CDR3 extends over 14 amino acids. The V gene end was trimmed by 4 bases and the J gene end by 4 bases; junction bases not matched to a gene: 6. The chain joins TRBV18 to TRBJ2-5; 7 bases fit TRBD1. The origin of this receptor is a human donor with low-grade glioma or glioblastoma, undergoing nonglioma brain surgery, or in good health (not recorded which). Sequencing input: glioma tissue, nonneoplastic brain tissue, or PBMCs (not recorded which). CDR3 amino acids: CASSRDSWRETQYF. The CDR3 region has the DNA TGTGCCAGCTCACGGGACAGCTGGAGAGAGACCCAGTACTTC.